Listed below are T cell receptor beta chains from one sample, sequenced in a study of blood T cells in healthy people across ages. Via MiXCR, TCRdb re-called the 5' RACE reads, giving one row per CDR3 protein. This sample has 1.5 million to 2 million distinct CDR3 sequences; 28% occur once, and the top ten carry less than 9.5%. The sample consisted of blood. The receptor source for this set is a woman under 40 in good health. The CDR3 runs from the conserved cysteine through the conserved F or W. Fields, in order: clone size, J gene, V gene, D gene, CDR3 protein, CDR3 DNA. The D gene is left open where the match is weak. Only part of the rows carry a size: once, few, many, or a class if the clone is expanded.

. | TRBJ2-4 | TRBV7-9 | TRBD1 | CASSSTGTEGDIQYF | TGTGCCAGCAGTTCGACCGGGACAGAGGGGGACATTCAGTACTTC
. | TRBJ2-6 | TRBV11-2 | TRBD2 | CASSPIAGGSGANVLTF | TGTGCCAGCAGCCCTATAGCGGGGGGCTCTGGGGCCAACGTCCTGACTTTC
many | TRBJ2-3 | TRBV5-1 | . | CASSRDRDTQYF | TGCGCCAGCAGCCGAGATCGGGATACGCAGTATTTT
. | TRBJ2-7 | TRBV7-9 | TRBD2 | CASAGGRKSYEQYF | TGTGCCAGCGCGGGGGGAAGGAAGTCCTACGAGCAGTACTTC
. | TRBJ2-7 | TRBV10-3 | . | CAISETGFTYEQYF | TGTGCCATCAGTGAGACAGGGTTCACCTACGAGCAGTACTTC
once | TRBJ2-5 | TRBV9 | . | CASSVEGPPLPHEQYF | TGTGCCAGCAGCGTAGAAGGGCCGCCCCTCCCTCATGAGCAGTACTTC
. | TRBJ2-7 | TRBV5-5 | TRBD2 | CASSLGWGGEQYF | TGTGCCAGCAGTCTCGGTTGGGGGGGCGAGCAGTACTTC
few | TRBJ2-7 | TRBV5-1 | . | CASSLRADPYEQYF | TGCGCCAGCAGCTTAAGAGCGGATCCCTACGAGCAGTACTTC
few | TRBJ2-6 | TRBV6-2/TRBV6-3 | TRBD2 | CASSPGGGVLTF | TGTGCCAGCAGTCCGGGGGGGGGCGTCCTGACTTTC
few | TRBJ1-3 | TRBV4-2 | . | CASSQDAPRYSGNTIYF | TGTGCCAGCAGCCAAGACGCTCCCCGGTACTCTGGAAACACCATATATTTT
. | TRBJ1-5 | TRBV28 | TRBD1 | CASSPSTWDRGPQPQHF | TGTGCCAGCAGTCCGTCTACTTGGGACAGGGGACCTCAGCCCCAGCATTTT
. | TRBJ2-7 | TRBV20-1 | . | CSARSNEQYF | TGCAGTGCTAGATCGAACGAGCAGTACTTC
. | TRBJ2-5 | TRBV7-9 | . | CASSLNSKREYF | TGTGCCAGCAGCTTGAACAGTAAAAGGGAGTACTTC
. | TRBJ1-1 | TRBV2 | . | CASSRNTNTEAFF | TGTGCCAGCAGCCGAAACACGAACACTGAAGCTTTCTTT
few | TRBJ2-7 | TRBV20-1 | TRBD2 | CSARVGRAYEQYF | TGCAGTGCTAGAGTGGGGAGGGCCTACGAGCAGTACTTC
. | TRBJ1-1 | TRBV6-1 | . | CAAMEPTVNTEAFF | TGTGCCGCCATGGAGCCGACCGTGAACACTGAAGCTTTCTTT
. | TRBJ2-1 | TRBV7-9 | TRBD1 | CANSRDRANEQFF | TGTGCCAACAGCAGGGACAGGGCAAATGAGCAGTTCTTC
. | TRBJ1-1 | TRBV5-1 | . | CASSQTGTNTESFF | TGCGCCAGCAGCCAGACAGGTACGAACACTGAATCTTTCTTT
. | TRBJ2-5 | TRBV7-9 | . | CASVDVPETQYF | TGTGCCAGCGTCGATGTACCAGAGACCCAGTACTTC
. | TRBJ1-3 | TRBV12-5 | . | CASGLEGHGNTIYF | TGTGCTAGTGGTTTGGAGGGGCACGGAAACACCATATATTTT
. | TRBJ2-7 | TRBV10-2 | . | CASSENNLYNEQYF | TGCGCCAGCAGCGAGAACAATCTCTACAATGAGCAGTACTTC
. | TRBJ1-5 | TRBV5-1 | TRBD1 | CASSKTGQEQPQHF | TGCGCCAGCAGCAAGACAGGGCAGGAGCAGCCCCAGCATTTT
many | TRBJ2-3 | TRBV20-1 | TRBD2 | CSATLAGERADTQYF | TGCAGTGCTACTTTAGCGGGGGAGAGGGCAGATACGCAGTATTTT
. | TRBJ1-3 | TRBV7-6 | . | CASSFDSTDYSGNTIYF | TGTGCCAGCAGCTTTGATTCTACAGATTACTCTGGAAACACCATATATTTT
. | TRBJ2-7 | TRBV20-1 | TRBD1 | CSAFGQGYEQYF | TGCAGTGCCTTCGGACAGGGCTACGAGCAGTACTTC
. | TRBJ1-2 | TRBV29-1 | TRBD1 | CSVEARGPYGYTF | TGCAGCGTTGAAGCCAGGGGGCCCTATGGCTACACCTTC
once | TRBJ2-7 | TRBV6-2/TRBV6-3 | TRBD1 | CASSGTVRGVDEQYF | TGTGCCAGCAGTGGGACAGTCCGGGGTGTCGATGAGCAGTACTTC
. | TRBJ1-2 | TRBV7-2 | . | CASSLDWSLGYTF | TGTGCCAGCAGCTTAGATTGGTCTCTAGGCTACACCTTC
. | TRBJ2-1 | TRBV12-3/TRBV12-4 | TRBD2 | CASSSGLAGLSYEQFF | TGTGCCAGCAGTTCGGGACTAGCGGGCCTCTCCTATGAGCAGTTCTTC
. | TRBJ1-1 | TRBV28 | . | CASTFGASGNTEAFF | TGTGCCAGCACCTTCGGGGCCTCGGGGAACACTGAAGCTTTCTTT
many | TRBJ2-4 | TRBV6-5 | TRBD2 | CASRPGGAGVKNIQYF | TGTGCCAGCAGACCGGGGGGAGCGGGAGTCAAAAACATTCAGTACTTC
. | TRBJ2-1 | TRBV14 | TRBD2 | CASSQDPRGRSGRFNEQFF | TGTGCCAGCAGCCAAGACCCGAGGGGGCGTAGCGGGAGGTTTAATGAGCAGTTCTTC
. | TRBJ2-1 | TRBV3-1 | TRBD2 | CASSNPGLAGEQFF | TGTGCCAGCAGCAACCCGGGACTAGCGGGGGAGCAGTTCTTC
many | TRBJ2-4 | TRBV25-1 | TRBD2 | CASSPPGLGGNIQYF | TGTGCCAGCAGCCCCCCGGGTCTGGGGGGGAACATTCAGTACTTC
. | TRBJ2-1 | TRBV11-3 | . | CASSPRTQGPYNEQFF | TGTGCCAGCAGCCCACGGACCCAGGGCCCCTACAATGAGCAGTTCTTC
. | TRBJ2-2 | TRBV7-9 | TRBD1 | CASSLAWKNRDRDSGELFF | TGTGCCAGCAGCTTAGCGTGGAAGAACCGGGACAGGGATTCCGGGGAGCTGTTTTTT
many | TRBJ2-7 | TRBV9 | TRBD1 | CASSTNRGLGNYEQYF | TGTGCCAGCAGCACGAACAGGGGGTTGGGGAACTACGAGCAGTACTTC
. | TRBJ2-1 | TRBV7-2 | . | CASSSRMGVQFF | TGTGCCAGCAGCTCCAGAATGGGGGTTCAGTTCTTC
many | TRBJ2-7 | TRBV10-3 | TRBD2 | CAISLAGGDDEQYF | TGTGCCATCAGCCTAGCGGGAGGGGACGACGAGCAGTACTTC
. | TRBJ2-7 | TRBV2 | . | CASSEASTYEQYF | TGTGCCAGCAGTGAAGCCAGTACCTACGAGCAGTACTTC
many | TRBJ2-7 | TRBV2 | . | CASSYEGSQGAYEQYF | TGTGCCAGCAGTTACGAGGGCAGCCAGGGAGCCTACGAGCAGTACTTC
few | TRBJ2-5 | TRBV5-5 | . | CASSFRQAQETQYF | TGTGCCAGCAGCTTCCGACAGGCACAAGAGACCCAGTACTTC
. | TRBJ2-1 | TRBV30 | TRBD2 | CAWTRPRGGRKNEQFF | TGTGCCTGGACTAGGCCGCGGGGGGGCCGTAAGAATGAGCAGTTCTTC
. | TRBJ2-7 | TRBV11-2 | . | CASSPDTAITNEQYF | TGTGCCAGCAGCCCGGACACCGCTATTACGAACGAGCAGTACTTC
few | TRBJ2-2 | TRBV29-1 | . | CSVLTGNANTGELFF | TGCAGCGTTTTGACAGGCAACGCGAACACCGGGGAGCTGTTTTTT